The source of this TCR beta chain is a study of cytomegalovirus exposure and HLA in healthy donors. PCR employed 60 Vbeta and 13 Jbeta primers. Profiling relied on immunoSEQ multiplex PCR, and the TCRdb table lists in-frame clones only, not all of them. This table holds under 130,000 clones, approximately 82% found once. Study-wide findings and caveats: Reportedly, HLA-A and HLA-B alleles of most subjects were accurately predicted from TCR beta.

With respect to this clone: Its target is unknown.

CDR1 is SGDLS and CDR2 is YYNGEE in the germline V gene. Trimming took 4 bases from V and 4 from J; bases not matched to a gene: 8. The length of the CDR3 is 15 residues. The TCR sequence derives from a man aged 35 to 55 in good health and CMV-seropositive. Material for sequencing was PBMCs. V gene TRBV9 combines with J gene TRBJ2-3, with TRBD2 matching over 8 bases. This CDR3 is CASSKPGLGADTQYF. As DNA, the CDR3 is TGTGCCAGCAGCAAACCGGGACTAGGTGCAGATACGCAGTATTTT.